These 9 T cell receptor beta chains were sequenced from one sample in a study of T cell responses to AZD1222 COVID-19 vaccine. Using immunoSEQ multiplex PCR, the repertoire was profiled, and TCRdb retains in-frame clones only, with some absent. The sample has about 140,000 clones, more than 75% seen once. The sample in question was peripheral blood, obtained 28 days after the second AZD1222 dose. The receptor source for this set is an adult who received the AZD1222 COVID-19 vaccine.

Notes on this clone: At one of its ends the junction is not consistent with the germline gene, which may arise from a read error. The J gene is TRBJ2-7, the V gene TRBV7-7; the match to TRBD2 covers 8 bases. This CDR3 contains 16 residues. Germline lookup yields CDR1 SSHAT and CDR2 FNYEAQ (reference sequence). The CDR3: CASSFGPPSGGYEQYF. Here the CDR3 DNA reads TGTGCTAGCAGCTTCGGGCCTCCGAGCGGGGGATACGAGCAGTACTTC.

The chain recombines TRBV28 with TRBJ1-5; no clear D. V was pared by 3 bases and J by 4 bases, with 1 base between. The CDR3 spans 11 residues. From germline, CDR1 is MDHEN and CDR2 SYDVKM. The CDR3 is CASSFNQPQHF. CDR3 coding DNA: TGTGCCAGCAGTTTTAATCAGCCCCAGCATTTT.

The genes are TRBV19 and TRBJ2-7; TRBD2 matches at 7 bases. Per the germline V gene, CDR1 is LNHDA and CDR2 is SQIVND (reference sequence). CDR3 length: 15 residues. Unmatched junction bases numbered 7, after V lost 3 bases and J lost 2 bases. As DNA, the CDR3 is TGTGCCAGTAGTATTGGCGGGAGTAGGGCCTACGAGCAGTACTTC. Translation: CASSIGGSRAYEQYF.

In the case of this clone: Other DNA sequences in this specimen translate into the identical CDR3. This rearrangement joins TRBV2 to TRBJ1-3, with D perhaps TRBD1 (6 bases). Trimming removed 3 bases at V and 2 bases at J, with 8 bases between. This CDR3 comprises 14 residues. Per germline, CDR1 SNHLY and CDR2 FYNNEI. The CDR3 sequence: CASSEGTPGNTIYF. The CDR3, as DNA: TGTGCCAGCAGTGAGGGGACACCTGGAAACACCATATATTTT.

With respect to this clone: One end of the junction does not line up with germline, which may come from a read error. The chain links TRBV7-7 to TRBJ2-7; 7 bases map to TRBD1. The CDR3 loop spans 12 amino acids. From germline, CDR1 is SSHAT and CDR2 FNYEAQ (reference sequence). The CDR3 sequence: CASSPDRVEQYF. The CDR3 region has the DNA TGTGCTAGCAGCCCCGACAGGGTCGAGCAGTACTTC.

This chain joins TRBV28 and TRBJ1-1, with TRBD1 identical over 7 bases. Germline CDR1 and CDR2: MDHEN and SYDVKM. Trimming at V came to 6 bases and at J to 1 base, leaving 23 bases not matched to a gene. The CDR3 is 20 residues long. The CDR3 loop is CASRYTQQGNRGLRNTEAFF. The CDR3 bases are TGTGCCAGCAGATACACCCAACAGGGAAATAGGGGGCTAAGGAACACTGAAGCTTTCTTT.

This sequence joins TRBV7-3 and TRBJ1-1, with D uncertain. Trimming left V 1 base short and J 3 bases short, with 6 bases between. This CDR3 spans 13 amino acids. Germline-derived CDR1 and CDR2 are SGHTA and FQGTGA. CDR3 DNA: TGTGCCAGCAGCTTAAACGATTACACTGAAGCTTTCTTT. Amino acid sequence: CASSLNDYTEAFF.

This CDR3 is CSAGTGGMETQYF. Here the CDR3 DNA reads TGCAGCGCCGGGACAGGGGGGATGGAGACCCAGTACTTC. This chain links TRBV29-1 with TRBJ2-5; 11 bases fit TRBD1. The J segment lost 5 bases and the V segment lost 7 bases, leaving 6 bases of the junction unmatched. Germline V gene lookup returns CDR1 SQVTM and CDR2 ANQGSEA. The CDR3 length is 13 residues.

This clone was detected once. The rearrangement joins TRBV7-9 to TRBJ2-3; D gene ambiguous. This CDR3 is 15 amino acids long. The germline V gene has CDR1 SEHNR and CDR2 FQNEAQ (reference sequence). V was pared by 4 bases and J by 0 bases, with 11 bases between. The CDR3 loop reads CASSSGDTSTDTQYF. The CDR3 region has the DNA TGTGCCAGCAGCTCCGGAGATACTAGCACAGATACGCAGTATTTT.